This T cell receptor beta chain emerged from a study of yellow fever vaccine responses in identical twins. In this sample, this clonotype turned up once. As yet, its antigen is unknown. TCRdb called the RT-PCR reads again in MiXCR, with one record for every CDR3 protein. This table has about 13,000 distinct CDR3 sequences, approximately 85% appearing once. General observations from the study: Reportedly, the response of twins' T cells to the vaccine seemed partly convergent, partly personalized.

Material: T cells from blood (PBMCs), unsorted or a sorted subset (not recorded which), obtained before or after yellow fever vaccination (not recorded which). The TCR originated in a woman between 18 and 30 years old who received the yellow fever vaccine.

CDR3 nucleotide sequence: TGTGCCACCAGCAGGGACAGGGCCGCAGATACGCAGTATTTT. It specifies CATSRDRAADTQYF. This chain links TRBV15 with TRBJ2-3; 8 positions agree with TRBD1. The CDR3 consists of 14 residues. The trim removed 3 bases at V and 4 bases at J, leaving 3 bases unmatched. Germline CDR1 LNHNV, CDR2 YYDKDF (reference sequence).